The T cell receptor (beta chain) under discussion was sequenced for a study of cytomegalovirus exposure and HLA in healthy donors. As for the study in general: In a later analysis, the 120 or so validation repertoires were reported to have used the same platform as the 600 to 700 first-cohort repertoires. Study-wide results and limits: Most sequenced TCRs were rare (though some public TCRs occurred in many donors).

It was the approximately 110-subject validation cohort, separate from the approximately 700-subject first cohort, to which the donors belonged. Trimming removed 4 bases from V and 2 bases from J; junction bases left unmatched: 6. CDR3 length: 16 residues. Germline loops: CDR1 MRHNA, CDR2 SNTAGT. Only in-frame clones appear in the TCRdb table, and some are missing; sequencing was by immunoSEQ multiplex PCR. The sample lists 190,000 or so clones; approximately 83% were seen once. Concerning this clone itself: The antigen is not known.

V and J are TRBV6-4 and TRBJ2-3, with 10 nucleotides matching TRBD2. Input material: PBMCs. The sequence was obtained from a woman under 30 in good health and CMV-seropositive. In DNA form, the CDR3 reads TGTGCCAGCAGTGTGGTTAGCGGGGGGTCCACAGATACGCAGTATTTT. Residues: CASSVVSGGSTDTQYF.